Following are 20 T cell receptor beta chains from one sample sequenced in a study of early T cells in non-severe SARS-CoV-2 infection. TCRdb used MiXCR to reprocess the 5' RACE reads, holding one entry per CDR3 protein. The repertoire holds about 60,000 distinct CDR3 sequences, with less than 20% as singletons. Sequencing was performed on whole blood, taken at baseline. These TCRs come from an adult who was a healthcare worker with PCR-confirmed SARS-CoV-2 infection or an uninfected control (not recorded which).

With respect to this clonotype: At one boundary the junction diverges from the germline segment, which might be a read error. V usage is TRBV20-1 and J usage is TRBJ1-5, with D uncertain. This CDR3 has 15 amino acids. Looked up from germline, CDR1 is DFQATT and CDR2 is SNEGSKA (reference sequence). The CDR3 is CSTRSVGRMNQPQHF. DNA for the CDR3: TGCAGTACTAGGTCCGTCGGCAGGATGAATCAGCCCCAGCATTTT.

This clonotype was picked up a small number of times. J is TRBJ2-1 and V is TRBV20-1; D is perhaps TRBD2 (5 bases). The CDR3 contains 16 residues. Per the germline V gene, CDR1 is DFQATT and CDR2 is SNEGSKA (reference sequence). V was pared by 4 bases and J by 0 bases, with 16 bases between. CDR3 amino acids: CSATMGSAGSYNEQFF. In DNA, the CDR3 is TGCAGTGCTACGATGGGTAGCGCCGGCTCCTACAATGAGCAGTTCTTC.

The table lists this clonotype with a few counts. This rearrangement joins TRBV4-2 to TRBJ2-2, with 8 bases that match TRBD2. The CDR3 sequence is 19 residues long. Germline V CDR1 and CDR2: LGHNA, YNFKEQ. V lost 4 bases to trimming and J lost 6 bases; unmatched junction nucleotides: 19. For the CDR3, the DNA is TGTGCCAGCAGCCGCCGTAGGCTAGCGGGCGGTGGGGGAGCCGGGGAGCTGTTTTTT. It specifies CASSRRRLAGGGGAGELFF.

There are a few counts of this clonotype. The CDR3, as DNA: TGCGCCAGCAACGGACAGGGATCAGATACGCAGTATTTT. Protein: CASNGQGSDTQYF. This chain uses TRBV10-2 with TRBJ2-3; 8 bases align to TRBD1. Trimming removed 7 bases from V and 4 bases from J; junction bases left unmatched: 4. CDR3 size: 13 residues. Germline V gives CDR1 WSHSY, CDR2 SAAADI.

The chain uses TRBV28 and TRBJ1-2; TRBD1 agrees at 8 bases. J was trimmed by 4 bases and V by 5 bases; bases with no gene match: 18. There are 18 residues in the CDR3. Germline CDR1 and CDR2: MDHEN and SYDVKM. This CDR3 is CASSLTHGSRGPGYGYTF. DNA for the CDR3: TGTGCCAGCAGTCTCACCCATGGAAGCAGGGGGCCAGGCTATGGCTACACCTTC.

This clonotype was recorded many times. The genes are TRBV7-8 and TRBJ2-5; TRBD2 is a possible D gene (6 bases). The CDR3 sequence is 15 residues long. Germline V gene lookup returns CDR1 SGHVS and CDR2 FQNEAQ. V shed 1 base and J shed 9 bases, with 18 bases lying between them. In DNA, the CDR3 is TGTGCCAGCAGCTTAGTCGGGGGTGGTTGGAATCCCCAGTACTTC. It translates to CASSLVGGGWNPQYF.

The chain employs TRBV20-1 and TRBJ2-7; TRBD2 might be the D (6 bases). The CDR3 spans 12 residues. Germline CDR1 and CDR2: DFQATT and SNEGSKA (reference sequence). V was shortened by 3 bases and J by 5 bases, with 11 bases between the two germline ends. As DNA, the CDR3 is TGCAGTGCTAGCCGGCTAGCGAACGAGCAGTACTTC. As protein: CSASRLANEQYF.

This chain links TRBV10-3 with TRBJ1-1, with D hard to call. From germline, CDR1 is ENHRY and CDR2 SYGVKD. The CDR3 runs 13 residues. Trimming cost V 0 bases and J 0 bases, with 2 bases left between them. DNA for the CDR3: TGTGCCATCAGTGAGTCTTTGAACACTGAAGCTTTCTTT. Its translation is CAISESLNTEAFF.

This clonotype was detected only a few times. The CDR3 sequence is CASSPGTSHYEQYF. In DNA, the CDR3 is TGTGCCAGCAGTCCCGGGACTAGTCACTACGAGCAGTACTTC. The V gene is TRBV12-3 or TRBV12-4, the J gene TRBJ2-7; TRBD2 aligns across 8 bases. The CDR3 loop spans 14 amino acids. V trimming: 5 bases; J trimming: 3 bases; junction bases outside the gene matches: 6.

This clonotype was detected many times. V and J are TRBV6-5 and TRBJ1-4; D may be TRBD1 (5 bases). The CDR3 sequence is 15 residues long. Per the germline V gene, CDR1 is MNHEY and CDR2 is SVGAGI. The ends were cut back, 6 bases at V and 8 bases at J, with 19 bases in the middle. In DNA form, the CDR3 reads TGTGCCAGCAGCCGATTGGATGGGGGTTTAGAAAAACTGTTTTTT. This codes for CASSRLDGGLEKLFF.

The chain carries TRBV2 and TRBJ2-3; 8 bases match TRBD2. Germline assignment: CDR1 SNHLY and CDR2 FYNNEI. V shed 6 bases and J 9 bases; nucleotides not matched to a gene: 8. CDR3 length: 13 residues. Here the CDR3 reads CASSGRGSLTQYF. As DNA, the CDR3 is TGTGCCAGCAGCGGGAGGGGATCTTTGACGCAGTATTTT.

This clonotype was found many times. The chain combines TRBV9 with TRBJ2-1; D is unresolved. The ends were cut back, 0 bases at V and 11 bases at J, with 18 bases in the middle. This CDR3 is 15 amino acids long. Germline V gives CDR1 SGDLS, CDR2 YYNGEE. The CDR3 DNA sequence: TGTGCCAGCAGCGTAGACGGGCGACCCTATGCGAAGCAGTTCTTC. Translating gives CASSVDGRPYAKQFF.

This clonotype has ten or more counts. CDR3 sequence (DNA): TGCAGTGCCCCACAGGGAGGGGATTATGGCTACACCTTC. This encodes CSAPQGGDYGYTF. The V call is TRBV20-1, the J call TRBJ1-2, with D perhaps TRBD1 (6 bases). The CDR3 runs 13 residues. CDR1 and CDR2 from the germline V gene are DFQATT and SNEGSKA (reference sequence). V was trimmed by 6 bases and J by 5 bases, leaving 16 bases between them.

This clonotype occurred many times. The chain uses TRBV24-1 and TRBJ1-2; D remains ambiguous. Trimming pared 4 bases from V and 0 bases from J, leaving 2 bases between. The CDR3 is 12 residues long. CDR1 and CDR2 from the germline V gene are KGHDR and SFDVKD. The CDR3 loop reads CATSDPNYGYTF. The CDR3 DNA reads TGTGCCACCAGTGACCCTAACTATGGCTACACCTTC.

This clonotype was counted a few times. The V call is TRBV27, the J call TRBJ1-5; 8 bases agree with TRBD1. The V and J ends lost 2 bases and 6 bases, in that order; junction bases with no gene match: 0. The CDR3 is made up of 13 amino acids. CDR1 is MNHEY, CDR2 SMNVEV, per germline (reference sequence). The CDR3 bases are TGTGCCAGCAGTTTACAGGGGGCTCAGCCCCAGCATTTT. Protein: CASSLQGAQPQHF.

This clonotype was detected a few times. The chain joins TRBV18 to TRBJ2-2; TRBD1 agrees at 8 bases. Germline V gene data show CDR1 as KGHSH and CDR2 as LQKENI. The V and J ends lost 4 bases and 5 bases, in that order; junction bases with no gene match: 9. This CDR3 contains 16 residues. CDR3 residues: CASSHGTGDNTGELFF. CDR3 DNA sequence: TGTGCCAGCTCACACGGGACAGGAGATAATACCGGGGAGCTGTTTTTT.

This clonotype was seen many times. CDR3 region: CASSVGQGGSYGYTF. The CDR3 DNA follows: TGTGCCAGCAGCGTAGGACAGGGCGGGAGCTATGGCTACACCTTC. The rearrangement joins TRBV9 to TRBJ1-2, with 7 bases matching TRBD1. Germline V gives CDR1 SGDLS, CDR2 YYNGEE. The length of the CDR3 is 15 residues. The trim removed 0 bases at V and 4 bases at J, leaving 6 bases unmatched.

This chain uses TRBV19 with TRBJ2-3; the D gene is possibly TRBD2 (5 bases). With 5 bases removed from V and 5 bases from J, the gap between germline ends came to 11 bases. Germline lookup yields CDR1 LNHDA and CDR2 SQIVND (reference sequence). This CDR3 has 13 amino acids. CDR3 nucleotide sequence: TGTGCCAGTAGTGGAGGACCGGGAGATACGCAGTATTTT. Translating gives CASSGGPGDTQYF.

This clonotype has more than one count but fewer than ten. The chain links TRBV27 to TRBJ1-5; 7 positions match TRBD1. In germline, CDR1 is MNHEY, CDR2 SMNVEV (reference sequence). The junction had 5 bases not matched to a gene; V was cut back by 0 bases and J by 3 bases. The CDR3 runs 16 residues. The DNA of the CDR3 is TGTGCCAGCAGTTTATCCGGGACAGCCAACAATCAGCCCCAGCATTTT. Translation: CASSLSGTANNQPQHF.

This clonotype has a handful of counts. One end of the junction does not line up with germline, which may come from a read error. The chain carries TRBV7-6 and TRBJ2-5; D gene unclear. CDR3 length equals 11 residues. Germline V lookup: CDR1 SGHVS, CDR2 FNYEAQ. CDR3 protein: CVSTYSETQYF. In DNA, the CDR3 is TGTGTCAGCACCTACTCGGAGACCCAGTACTTC.